This TCR beta chain was identified in a study of CD8+CD57+ T cells in acquired aplastic anemia. CDR1 SGHTA and CDR2 FQGTGA come from the germline V gene. This CDR3 spans 14 amino acids. Genomic DNA, serving as template, underwent TCR beta VDJ and CDR3 profiling. MiXCR, run by TCRdb on the reads, gives a single entry per CDR3 protein. In the table there are 270,000 or so distinct CDR3 sequences, 70% to 85% of which are singletons. Worth noting for this clonotype: The junction departs from germline at one end; a sequencing error may be responsible.

An expansion of CD8+CD57+ cells by flow cytometry had been shown in patients chosen for sequencing. The source is a human donor with aplastic anemia. The J gene is TRBJ2-5, the V gene TRBV7-3; D is uncertain. Sample: sorted CD4+, CD8+, or CD8+CD57+ T cells (not recorded which) from PBMCs. The CDR3 coding sequence is TGTGCCACCAGCACGGGCAGCGAGCATGCGACCCACTACTTC. Translating gives CATSTGSEHATHYF.